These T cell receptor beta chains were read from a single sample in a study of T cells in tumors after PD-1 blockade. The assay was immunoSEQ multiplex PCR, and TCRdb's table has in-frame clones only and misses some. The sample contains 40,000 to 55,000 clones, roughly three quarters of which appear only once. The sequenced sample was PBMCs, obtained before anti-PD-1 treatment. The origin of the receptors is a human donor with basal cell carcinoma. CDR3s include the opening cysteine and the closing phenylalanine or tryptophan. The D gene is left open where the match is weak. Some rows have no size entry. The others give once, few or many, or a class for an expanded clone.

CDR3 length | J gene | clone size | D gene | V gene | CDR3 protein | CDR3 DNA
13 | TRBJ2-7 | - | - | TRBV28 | CASSLAAPYEQYF | TGTGCCAGCAGTTTAGCGGCCCCCTACGAGCAGTACTTC
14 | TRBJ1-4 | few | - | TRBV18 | CASSPASSTEKLFF | TGTGCCAGCTCACCCGCTTCGAGCACTGAAAAACTGTTTTTT
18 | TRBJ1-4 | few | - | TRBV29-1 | CSVEDHSEDMRTNEKLFF | TGCAGCGTTGAAGATCACAGCGAAGATATGCGGACTAATGAAAAACTGTTTTTT
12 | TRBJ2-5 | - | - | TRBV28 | CASSLKGKTQYF | TGTGCCAGCAGTTTAAAGGGCAAGACCCAGTACTTC
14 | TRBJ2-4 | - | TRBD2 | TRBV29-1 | CSARGDGFKNIQYF | TGCAGCGCCCGGGGGGACGGATTCAAAAACATTCAGTACTTC
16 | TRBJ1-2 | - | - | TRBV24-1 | CATSDLGTPGQRGYTF | TGTGCCACCAGTGATTTGGGGACCCCGGGACAACGGGGCTACACCTTC
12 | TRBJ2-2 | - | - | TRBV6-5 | CASSTRQNPLFF | TGTGCCAGCAGTACCCGACAGAACCCGCTGTTTTTT
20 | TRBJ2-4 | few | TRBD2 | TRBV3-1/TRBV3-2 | CASSPSRLAGDLLAKNIQYF | TGTGCCAGCAGCCCGTCCCGACTAGCGGGGGACCTACTAGCCAAAAACATTCAGTACTTC
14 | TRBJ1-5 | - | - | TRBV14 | CASSPFDGQGPQHF | TGTGCCAGCAGCCCCTTCGACGGTCAGGGGCCCCAGCATTTT
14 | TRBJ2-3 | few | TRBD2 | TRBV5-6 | CASSFWTSSDTQYF | TGTGCCAGCAGCTTTTGGACTAGTTCAGATACGCAGTATTTT
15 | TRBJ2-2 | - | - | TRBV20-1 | CSASNRTTNTGELFF | TGCAGTGCTAGTAACAGGACGACGAACACCGGGGAGCTGTTTTTT
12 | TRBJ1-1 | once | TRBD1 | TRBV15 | CAAGQLNTEAFF | TGTGCCGCGGGACAGTTGAACACTGAAGCTTTCTTT
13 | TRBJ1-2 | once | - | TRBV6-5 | CASISGAKGGYTF | TGTGCCAGCATCTCGGGGGCCAAAGGTGGCTACACCTTC
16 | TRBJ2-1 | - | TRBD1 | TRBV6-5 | CASSYVRDRTHGEQFF | TGTGCCAGCAGTTACGTCCGGGACAGAACCCACGGTGAGCAGTTCTTC
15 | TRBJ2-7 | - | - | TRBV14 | CASSRDAGKYYEQYF | TGTGCCAGCAGCCGTGACGCCGGGAAATATTACGAGCAGTACTTC
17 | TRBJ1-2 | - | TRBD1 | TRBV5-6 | CASSLEEVPGTGYGYTF | TGTGCCAGCAGCTTGGAAGAAGTTCCCGGGACAGGATATGGCTACACCTTC
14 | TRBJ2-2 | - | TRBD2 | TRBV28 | CASTPGGYAGELFF | TGTGCCAGCACTCCCGGGGGGTATGCCGGGGAGCTGTTTTTT
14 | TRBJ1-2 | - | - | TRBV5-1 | CASSLTDLNYGYTF | TGCGCCAGCAGCTTGACAGATCTTAACTATGGCTACACCTTC
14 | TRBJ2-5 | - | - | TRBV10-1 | CASSAAGDEETQYF | TGCGCCAGCAGTGCTGCAGGGGACGAAGAGACCCAGTACTTC
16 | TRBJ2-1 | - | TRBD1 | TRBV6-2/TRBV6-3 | CASSRTGTGSYNEQFF | TGTGCCAGCAGTCGTACCGGGACAGGATCCTACAATGAGCAGTTCTTC
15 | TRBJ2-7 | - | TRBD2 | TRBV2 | CASRDFSGGSYEQYF | TGTGCCAGCAGAGACTTTAGCGGGGGGTCCTACGAGCAGTACTTC
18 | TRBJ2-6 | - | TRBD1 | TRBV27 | CASSLEGQGLGGANVLTF | TGTGCCAGCAGTTTGGAAGGACAGGGTCTAGGTGGGGCCAACGTCCTGACTTTC
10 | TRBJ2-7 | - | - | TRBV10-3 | CAAGSPGQYF | TGTGCGGCGGGGTCCCCCGGGCAGTACTTC
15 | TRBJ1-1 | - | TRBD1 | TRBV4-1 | CASSLRGFRDTEAFF | TGCGCCAGCAGCCTCAGGGGGTTTCGCGACACTGAAGCTTTCTTT
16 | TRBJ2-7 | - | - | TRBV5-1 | CASSPTTGPGSYEQYF | TGCGCCAGCAGCCCGACGACAGGCCCTGGGTCCTACGAGCAGTACTTC
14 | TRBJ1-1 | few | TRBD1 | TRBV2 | CASRGDRLNTEAFF | TGTGCCAGCAGAGGGGACAGGCTGAACACTGAAGCTTTCTTT
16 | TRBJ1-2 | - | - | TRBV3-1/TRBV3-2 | CASSHRASKANYGYTF | TGTGCCAGCAGCCATCGGGCCAGCAAAGCTAACTATGGCTACACCTTC
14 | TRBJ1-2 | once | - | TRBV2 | CASSGTVQAGGYTF | TGTGCCAGCAGTGGGACAGTACAAGCGGGTGGCTACACCTTC
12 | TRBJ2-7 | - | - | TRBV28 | CASRSGSYEQYF | TGTGCCAGCAGGAGCGGATCCTACGAGCAGTACTTC
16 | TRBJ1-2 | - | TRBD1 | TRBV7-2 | CASRGRDRGLYYGYTF | TGTGCCAGCAGAGGGCGTGACAGGGGGCTATACTATGGCTACACCTTC
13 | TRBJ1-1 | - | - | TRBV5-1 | CASSLGGRTEAFF | TGCGCCAGCAGCTTGGGGGGGAGAACTGAAGCTTTCTTT
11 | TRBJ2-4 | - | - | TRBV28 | CASSFGNIQYF | TGTGCCAGCAGTTTTGGGAACATTCAGTACTTC
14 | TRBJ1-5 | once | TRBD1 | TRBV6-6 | CASSWDRVSQPQHF | TGTGCCAGCAGTTGGGACAGGGTGTCTCAGCCCCAGCATTTT
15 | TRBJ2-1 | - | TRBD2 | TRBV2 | CASSRTSGIANEQFF | TGTGCCAGCAGCAGAACTAGCGGGATTGCCAATGAGCAGTTCTTC
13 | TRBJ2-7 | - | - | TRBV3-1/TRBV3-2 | CASSHIFGHEQYF | TGTGCCAGCAGCCACATCTTCGGTCACGAGCAGTACTTC
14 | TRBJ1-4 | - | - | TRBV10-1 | CASSESTGNEKLFF | TGCGCCAGCAGTGAGTCTACAGGGAATGAAAAACTGTTTTTT
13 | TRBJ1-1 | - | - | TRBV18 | CASSPQGGAEAFF | TGTGCCAGCTCACCTCAAGGGGGGGCTGAAGCTTTCTTT